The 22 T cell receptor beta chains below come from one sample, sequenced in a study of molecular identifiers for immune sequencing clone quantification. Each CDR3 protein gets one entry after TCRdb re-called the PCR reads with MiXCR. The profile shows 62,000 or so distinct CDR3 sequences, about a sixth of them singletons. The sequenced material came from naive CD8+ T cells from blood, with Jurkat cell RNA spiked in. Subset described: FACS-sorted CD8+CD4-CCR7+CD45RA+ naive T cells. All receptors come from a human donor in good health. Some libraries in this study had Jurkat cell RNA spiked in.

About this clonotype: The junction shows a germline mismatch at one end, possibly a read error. DNA of the CDR3: TGTGCCAGCAGACTAGCGCAGAACAATGAGCAGCTCTTC. It specifies CASRLAQNNEQLF. V is TRBV3-1 and J is TRBJ2-1; 7 bases match TRBD2. Germline V gene sequence: CDR1 LGHDT, CDR2 YNNKEL (reference sequence). This CDR3 has 13 amino acids.

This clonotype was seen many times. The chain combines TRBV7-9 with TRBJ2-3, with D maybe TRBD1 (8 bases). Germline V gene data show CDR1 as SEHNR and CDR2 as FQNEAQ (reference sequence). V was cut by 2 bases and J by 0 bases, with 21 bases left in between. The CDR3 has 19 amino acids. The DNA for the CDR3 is TGTGCCAGCAGCTTATCCTGGACAGGGAGGGGGCCCAGCACAGATACGCAGTATTTT. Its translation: CASSLSWTGRGPSTDTQYF.

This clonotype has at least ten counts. The CDR3 is CASSQANRPPATGRISNQPQHF. CDR3 bases: TGCGCCAGCAGCCAAGCGAATCGTCCCCCGGCGACAGGGAGGATTAGCAATCAGCCCCAGCATTTT. The genes are TRBV4-3 and TRBJ1-5, with 7 bases aligning to TRBD1. With 1 base clipped from V and 0 bases from J, the junction kept 21 bases outside the gene matches. This CDR3 region has 22 residues. CDR1 is LGHNA, CDR2 YSLEER, per germline.

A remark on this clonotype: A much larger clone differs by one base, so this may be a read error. The CDR3 bases are TGTGCCAGCAGTGACAGGGCAACACCCTACGGGCAGTACTTC. Translating it yields CASSDRATPYGQYF. The V call is TRBV2, the J call TRBJ2-7, with TRBD1 as a possible D gene (5 bases). CDR3 length: 14 residues. CDR1 and CDR2 (germline): SNHLY, FYNNEI.

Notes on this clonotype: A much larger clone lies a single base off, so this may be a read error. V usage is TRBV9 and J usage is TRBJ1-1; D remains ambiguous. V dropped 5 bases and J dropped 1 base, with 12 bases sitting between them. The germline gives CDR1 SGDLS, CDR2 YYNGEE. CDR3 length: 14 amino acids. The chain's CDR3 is CASRRDAGNTEAFF. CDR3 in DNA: TGTGCCAGCAGAAGAGATGCAGGGAACACTGAAGCTTTCTTT.

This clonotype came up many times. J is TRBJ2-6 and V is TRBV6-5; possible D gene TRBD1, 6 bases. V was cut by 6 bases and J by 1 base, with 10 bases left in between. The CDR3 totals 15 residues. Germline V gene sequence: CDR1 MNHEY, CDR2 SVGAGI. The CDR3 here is CASSYQGSGANVLTF. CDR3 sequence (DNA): TGTGCCAGCAGCTATCAGGGGTCTGGGGCCAACGTCCTGACTTTC.

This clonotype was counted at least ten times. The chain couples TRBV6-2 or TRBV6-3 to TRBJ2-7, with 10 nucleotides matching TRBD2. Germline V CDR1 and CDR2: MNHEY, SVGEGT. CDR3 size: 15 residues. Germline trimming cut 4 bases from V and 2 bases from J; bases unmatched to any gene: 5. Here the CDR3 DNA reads TGTGCCAGCAGTTCACTAGCGGGAACAACCTACGAGCAGTACTTC. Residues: CASSSLAGTTYEQYF.

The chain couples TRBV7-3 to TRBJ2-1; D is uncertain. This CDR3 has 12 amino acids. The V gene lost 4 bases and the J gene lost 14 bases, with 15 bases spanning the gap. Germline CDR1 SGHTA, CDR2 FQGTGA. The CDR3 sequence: CASSSQFPPKFF. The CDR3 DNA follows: TGTGCCAGCAGCTCCCAGTTCCCTCCAAAGTTCTTC.

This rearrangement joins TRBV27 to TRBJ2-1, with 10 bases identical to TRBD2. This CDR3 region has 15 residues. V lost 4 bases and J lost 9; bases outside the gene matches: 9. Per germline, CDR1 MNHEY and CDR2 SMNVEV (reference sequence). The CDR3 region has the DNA TGTGCCAGCAGTTCCGGGACTAGCGTGGTTGGTGAGCAGTTCTTC. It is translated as CASSSGTSVVGEQFF.

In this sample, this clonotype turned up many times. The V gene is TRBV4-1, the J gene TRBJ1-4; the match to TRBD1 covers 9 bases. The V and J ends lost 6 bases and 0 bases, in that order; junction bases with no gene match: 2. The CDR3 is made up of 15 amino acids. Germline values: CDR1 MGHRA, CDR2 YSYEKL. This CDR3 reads CASRDRGTTNEKLFF. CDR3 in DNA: TGCGCCAGCAGGGACAGGGGCACAACTAATGAAAAACTGTTTTTT.

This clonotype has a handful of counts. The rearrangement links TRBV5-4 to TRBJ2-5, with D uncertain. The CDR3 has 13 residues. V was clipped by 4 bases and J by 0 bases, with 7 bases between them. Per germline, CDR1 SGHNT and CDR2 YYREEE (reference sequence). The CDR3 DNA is TGTGCCAGCAGCCCAACGTACCAAGAGACCCAGTACTTC. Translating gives CASSPTYQETQYF. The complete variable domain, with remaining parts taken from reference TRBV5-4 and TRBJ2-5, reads ETGVTQSPTHLIKTRGQQVTLRCSSQSGHNTVSWYQQALGQGPQFIFQYYREEENGRGNFPPRFSGLQFPNYSSELNVNALELDDSALYLCASSPTYQETQYFGPGTRLLVL.

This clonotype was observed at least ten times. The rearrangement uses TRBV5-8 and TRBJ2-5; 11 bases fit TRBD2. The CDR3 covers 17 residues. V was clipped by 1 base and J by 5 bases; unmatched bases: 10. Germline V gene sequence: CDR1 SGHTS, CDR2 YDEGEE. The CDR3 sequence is CASSLSLAGGGVETQYF. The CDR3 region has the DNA TGTGCCAGCAGCTTGTCGCTAGCGGGAGGAGGCGTGGAGACCCAGTACTTC.

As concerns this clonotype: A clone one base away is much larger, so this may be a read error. CDR3 DNA: TGTGCCAGCAGCGCAGTAACTGGAGATACGCAGTATTTT. Encoded protein: CASSAVTGDTQYF. The gene calls are TRBV9 and TRBJ2-3; D not resolved. This CDR3 has 13 residues. The germline V and J ends were trimmed by 3 bases and 5 bases, with 10 bases remaining between them. Per the germline V gene, CDR1 is SGDLS and CDR2 is YYNGEE.

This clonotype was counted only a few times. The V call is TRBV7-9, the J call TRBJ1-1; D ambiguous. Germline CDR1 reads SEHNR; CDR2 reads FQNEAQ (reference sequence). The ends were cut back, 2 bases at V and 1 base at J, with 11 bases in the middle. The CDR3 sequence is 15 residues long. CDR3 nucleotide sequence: TGTGCCAGCAGCTTATCTTGGTCCGGGAACACTGAAGCTTTCTTT. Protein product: CASSLSWSGNTEAFF.

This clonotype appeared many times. The CDR3 is CASSWGTPSHGANVLTF. CDR3 nucleotides: TGTGCCAGCAGTTGGGGGACCCCGAGCCATGGGGCCAACGTCCTGACTTTC. The gene calls are TRBV6-5 and TRBJ2-6; D could derive from TRBD1 or TRBD2 (5 bases each). CDR1 and CDR2 from the germline V gene are MNHEY and SVGAGI. This CDR3 is built from 17 residues. V gave up 4 bases and J gave up 3 bases, with 16 bases separating them.

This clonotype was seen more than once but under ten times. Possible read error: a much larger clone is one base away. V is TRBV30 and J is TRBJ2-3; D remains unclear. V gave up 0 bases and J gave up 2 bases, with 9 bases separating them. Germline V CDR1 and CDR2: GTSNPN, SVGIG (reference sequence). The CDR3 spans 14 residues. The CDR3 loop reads CAWSVGGATDTQYF. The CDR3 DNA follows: TGTGCCTGGAGTGTGGGTGGAGCCACAGATACGCAGTATTTT.

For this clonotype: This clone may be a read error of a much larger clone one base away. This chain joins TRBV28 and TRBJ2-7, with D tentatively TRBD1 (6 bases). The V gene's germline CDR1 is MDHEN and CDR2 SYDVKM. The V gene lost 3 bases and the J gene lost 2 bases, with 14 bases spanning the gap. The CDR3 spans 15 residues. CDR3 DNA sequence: TGTGCCAGCAGTTTCGGGGACACAGGCCCCTACGAGCAGTACTTC. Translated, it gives CASSFGDTGPYEQYF.

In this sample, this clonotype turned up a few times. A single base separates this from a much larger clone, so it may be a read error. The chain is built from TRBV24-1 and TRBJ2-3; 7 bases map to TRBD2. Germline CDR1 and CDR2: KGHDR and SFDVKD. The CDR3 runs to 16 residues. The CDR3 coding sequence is TGTGCCTCCAGTGATGGGCACCGGGACTACACAGATACGCAGTATTTT. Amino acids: CASSDGHRDYTDTQYF.

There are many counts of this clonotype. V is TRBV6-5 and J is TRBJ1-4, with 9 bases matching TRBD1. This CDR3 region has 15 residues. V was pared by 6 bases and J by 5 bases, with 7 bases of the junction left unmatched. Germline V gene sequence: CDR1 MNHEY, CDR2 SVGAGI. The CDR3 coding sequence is TGTGCCAGCAGAAACCACGGGACAGGGAATGAAAAACTGTTTTTT. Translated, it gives CASRNHGTGNEKLFF.

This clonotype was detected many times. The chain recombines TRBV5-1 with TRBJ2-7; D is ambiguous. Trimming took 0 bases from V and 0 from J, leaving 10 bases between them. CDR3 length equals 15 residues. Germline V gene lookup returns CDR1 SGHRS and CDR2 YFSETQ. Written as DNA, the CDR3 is TGCGCCAGCAGCTTGGGTCCGACGGACTCCTACGAGCAGTACTTC. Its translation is CASSLGPTDSYEQYF.

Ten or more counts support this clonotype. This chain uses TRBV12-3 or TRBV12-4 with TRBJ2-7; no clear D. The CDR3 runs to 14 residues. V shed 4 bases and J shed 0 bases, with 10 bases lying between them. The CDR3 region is CASSSYMPSYEQYF. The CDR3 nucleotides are TGTGCCAGCAGTTCCTACATGCCCTCCTACGAGCAGTACTTC.

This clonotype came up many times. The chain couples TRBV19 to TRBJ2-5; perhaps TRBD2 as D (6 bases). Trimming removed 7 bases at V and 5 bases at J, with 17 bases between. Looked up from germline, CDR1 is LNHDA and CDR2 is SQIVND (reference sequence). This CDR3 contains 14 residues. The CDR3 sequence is CASTRDFGGETQYF. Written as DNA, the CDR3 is TGTGCCAGTACCCGGGACTTTGGGGGGGAGACCCAGTACTTC.